The rows below give T cell receptor beta chains drawn from one sample of a study of cytomegalovirus exposure and HLA in healthy donors. The method was immunoSEQ multiplex PCR; TCRdb's version includes in-frame clones alone and lacks a portion of them. The sample yields around 130,000 clones, over 70% seen once. Source material: PBMCs. The receptors were gathered from a woman aged 40 to 50 in good health and CMV-seropositive. Both conserved end residues are part of each CDR3. The D gene is left open where the match is weak. Clone size is stated in some rows and not others, as once, few, many or a class when expanded.

size: -; J: TRBJ1-4; V: TRBV7-6; D: TRBD1; CDR3: CASSSGQGSTNEKLFF; DNA: TGTGCCAGCAGCTCCGGACAGGGGTCAACTAATGAAAAACTGTTTTTT
size: -; J: TRBJ2-1; V: TRBV5-1; D: TRBD1; CDR3: CASSVAGGSYNEQFF; DNA: TGCGCCAGCAGCGTAGCAGGGGGCTCCTACAATGAGCAGTTCTTC
size: few; J: TRBJ2-5; V: TRBV6-6; D: -; CDR3: CASSLRGLTETQYF; DNA: TGTGCCAGCAGTCTTCGGGGATTGACGGAGACCCAGTACTTC
size: -; J: TRBJ1-4; V: TRBV30; D: -; CDR3: CAWSVRIEKLFF; DNA: TGTGCCTGGAGTGTGCGCATCGAGAAACTGTTTTTT
size: -; J: TRBJ1-6; V: TRBV6-5; D: TRBD1; CDR3: CASSSTGGPYSPLHF; DNA: TGTGCCAGCAGTTCAACAGGGGGCCCCTATTCACCCCTCCACTTT
size: -; J: TRBJ2-1; V: TRBV29-1; D: -; CDR3: CSVEGEAGNEQFF; DNA: TGCAGCGTTGAAGGGGAGGCGGGCAATGAGCAGTTCTTC
size: -; J: TRBJ1-6; V: TRBV7-9; D: -; CDR3: CASSSYSMGSSPLHF; DNA: TGTGCCAGCAGCTCCTATAGTATGGGCAGTTCACCCCTCCACTTT
size: -; J: TRBJ2-1; V: TRBV11-2; D: TRBD1; CDR3: CASSSLQQGYEQFF; DNA: TGTGCCAGCAGCTCCTTGCAACAGGGGTATGAGCAGTTCTTC
size: -; J: TRBJ2-3; V: TRBV29-1; D: -; CDR3: CSVYGLTTDTQYF; DNA: TGCAGCGTCTACGGACTCACCACAGATACGCAGTATTTT
size: -; J: TRBJ1-3; V: TRBV27; D: -; CDR3: CASSPTYRVSGNTIYF; DNA: TGTGCCAGCAGTCCGACCTACAGGGTCTCTGGAAACACCATATATTTT
size: medium-sized; J: TRBJ2-3; V: TRBV4-3; D: TRBD1; CDR3: CASSRQGYGTDTQYF; DNA: TGCGCCAGCAGCCGACAGGGGTATGGCACAGATACGCAGTATTTT
size: few; J: TRBJ2-2; V: TRBV6-6; D: -; CDR3: CASSTSDTSTGELFF; DNA: TGTGCCAGCAGTACGTCCGACACCTCCACCGGGGAGCTGTTTTTT
size: few; J: TRBJ2-7; V: TRBV9; D: TRBD1; CDR3: CASSEGTGEWYEQYF; DNA: TGTGCCAGCAGCGAGGGGACAGGGGAGTGGTACGAGCAGTACTTC
size: few; J: TRBJ2-1; V: TRBV7-6; D: TRBD2; CDR3: CASSSTSGSLEQFF; DNA: TGTGCCAGCAGCTCGACTAGCGGGAGCTTAGAGCAGTTCTTC
size: -; J: TRBJ2-7; V: TRBV28; D: TRBD1; CDR3: CASSSATGVSYEQYF; DNA: TGTGCCAGCAGTTCCGCGACAGGGGTGTCCTACGAGCAGTACTTC
size: -; J: TRBJ2-1; V: TRBV5-1; D: TRBD1; CDR3: CASSSTGTGLWEQFF; DNA: TGCGCCAGCAGCTCTACCGGGACAGGGTTATGGGAGCAGTTCTTC
size: few; J: TRBJ1-1; V: TRBV21-1; D: -; CDR3: CASSKVGPGGDSEGTEAFF; DNA: TGTGCCAGCAGCAAAGTAGGACCAGGGGGCGATTCGGAAGGGACTGAAGCTTTCTTT
size: -; J: TRBJ1-2; V: TRBV10-3; D: -; CDR3: CAISPATGSYGYTF; DNA: TGTGCCATCAGCCCAGCGACAGGATCCTATGGCTACACCTTC
size: -; J: TRBJ1-5; V: TRBV6-5; D: TRBD1; CDR3: CASSLGQGVGQPQHF; DNA: TGTGCCAGCAGCCTTGGACAGGGTGTCGGTCAGCCCCAGCATTTT
size: -; J: TRBJ2-5; V: TRBV18; D: -; CDR3: CASSPVGGKETQYF; DNA: TGTGCCAGCTCACCAGTTGGGGGGAAAGAGACCCAGTACTTC
size: -; J: TRBJ1-5; V: TRBV2; D: -; CDR3: CASRAGGNQPQHF; DNA: TGTGCCAGCAGGGCAGGGGGCAATCAGCCCCAGCATTTT
size: -; J: TRBJ1-1; V: TRBV11-1; D: TRBD1; CDR3: CASSFGQGGTEAFF; DNA: TGTGCCAGCAGCTTTGGACAGGGTGGAACTGAAGCTTTCTTT
size: -; J: TRBJ1-6; V: TRBV25-1; D: -; CDR3: CASSFGGWSPLHF; DNA: TGTGCCAGCAGTTTCGGGGGATGGTCACCCCTCCACTTT
size: -; J: TRBJ1-1; V: TRBV29-1; D: TRBD1; CDR3: CSVPGTGGTEAFF; DNA: TGCAGCGTCCCCGGGACAGGGGGCACTGAAGCTTTCTTT
size: -; J: TRBJ2-5; V: TRBV5-5; D: -; CDR3: CASSSGELGVIETQYF; DNA: TGTGCCAGCAGCTCTGGGGAATTAGGGGTCATAGAGACCCAGTACTTC
size: few; J: TRBJ2-3; V: TRBV5-4; D: TRBD2; CDR3: CASSSGLAGASSTDTQYF; DNA: TGTGCCAGCAGCTCGGGACTAGCGGGAGCTTCTAGCACAGATACGCAGTATTTT
size: -; J: TRBJ2-5; V: TRBV4-3; D: -; CDR3: CASSLGMGGVSETQYF; DNA: TGCGCCAGCAGCTTAGGAATGGGCGGGGTCTCAGAGACCCAGTACTTC